This T cell receptor (beta chain) was retrieved from a study of T cell responses to AZD1222 COVID-19 vaccine. Study-wide context: Second-dose recipients at about 4 or about 12 weeks were treated as one pooled group. General study points: Every sample of the repertoires postdated the peak T cell response. Spike was spanned by vaccine-associated CD4 TCRs, with dominance at 160-218 and 743-854. Nearly half of spike-specific TCRs reportedly target unmutated variant regions.

The method was immunoSEQ multiplex PCR; TCRdb's version includes in-frame clones alone and lacks a portion of them. The data show over 120,000 clones, roughly nine tenths seen once. On this clone itself: Its antigen is unknown.

Germline CDR1 and CDR2: SGHNT and YENEEA. The CDR3 runs to 20 residues. J lost 5 bases, V lost 5 bases, and 25 bases had no gene match. The sequenced sample was peripheral blood, obtained on day 0 of AZD1222 vaccination. The TCR sequence derives from an adult in good health. The chain recombines TRBV11-3 with TRBJ2-5, with TRBD2 matching over 8 bases. The CDR3 DNA reads TGTGCCAGCAGCCCTGGCGGAGCCAGCAGCCCTGGCGGGGGGTTTGAGACCCAGTACTTC. Protein sequence: CASSPGGASSPGGGFETQYF. Based on the CDR3 plus reference TRBV11-3 and TRBJ2-5, the full variable domain is EAGVVQSPRYKIIEKKQPVAFWCNPISGHNTLYWYLQNLGQGPELLIRYENEEAVDDSQLPKDRFSAERLKGVDSTLKIQPAELGDSAVYLCASSPGGASSPGGGFETQYFGPGTRLLVL.